Shown below are 3 T cell receptor beta chains from a single sample sequenced in a study of identical twins. TCRdb redid the calling of the 5' RACE reads with MiXCR, one entry per CDR3 protein. The sample shows around 490,000 distinct CDR3 sequences, approximately 20% of them seen only once. The data also belong to a second study, concerning yellow fever vaccine responses in identical twins.

The sequenced sample was CD4+ T cells sorted from blood. The receptors derive from a woman aged 18-30 years in good health.

Many counts were recorded for this clonotype. The gene calls are TRBV12-3 or TRBV12-4 and TRBJ2-2; a weak D match, TRBD1 (6 bases). Trimming cost V 5 bases and J 6 bases, with 19 bases left between them. The CDR3 totals 16 residues. The CDR3 here is CASSPRQVLSAGELFF. CDR3 DNA: TGTGCCAGCAGTCCCCGACAGGTTCTATCGGCCGGGGAGCTGTTTTTT.

This chain joins TRBV10-3 and TRBJ2-5, with D maybe TRBD1 (5 bases). The CDR3 loop spans 14 amino acids. The germline V and J ends were trimmed by 0 bases and 6 bases, with 11 bases remaining between them. Germline lookup yields CDR1 ENHRY and CDR2 SYGVKD. The DNA for the CDR3 is TGTGCCATCAGTGAGTCAAGGGGTTGGAAGACCCAGTACTTC. It encodes CAISESRGWKTQYF.

There are a few counts of this clonotype. V is TRBV29-1 and J is TRBJ2-1; D gene uncertain. Deletions cut 6 bases from V and 7 bases from J, with 7 bases between. There are 10 residues in the CDR3. Germline-derived CDR1 and CDR2 are SQVTM and ANQGSEA. CDR3 nucleotide sequence: TGCAGCGTGGCGATGAATGAGCAGTTCTTC. Residues: CSVAMNEQFF.